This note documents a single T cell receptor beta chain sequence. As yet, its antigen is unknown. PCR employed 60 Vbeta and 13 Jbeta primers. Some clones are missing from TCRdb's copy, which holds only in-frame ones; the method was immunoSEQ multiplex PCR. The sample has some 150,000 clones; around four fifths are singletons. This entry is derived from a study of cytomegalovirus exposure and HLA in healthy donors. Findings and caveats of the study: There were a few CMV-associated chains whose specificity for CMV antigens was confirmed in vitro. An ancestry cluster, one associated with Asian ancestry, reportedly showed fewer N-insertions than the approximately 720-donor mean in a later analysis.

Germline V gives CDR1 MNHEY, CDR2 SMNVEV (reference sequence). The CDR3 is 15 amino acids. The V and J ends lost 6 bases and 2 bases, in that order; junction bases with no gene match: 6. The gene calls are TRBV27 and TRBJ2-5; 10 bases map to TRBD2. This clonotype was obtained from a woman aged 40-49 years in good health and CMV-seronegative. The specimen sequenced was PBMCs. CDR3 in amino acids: CASRLLAGLQETQYF. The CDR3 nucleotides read TGTGCCAGCAGGTTACTAGCGGGGTTACAAGAGACCCAGTACTTC.